Listed below are T cell receptor beta chains from one sample, sequenced in a study of cytomegalovirus exposure and HLA in healthy donors. Libraries were prepared by immunoSEQ multiplex PCR; TCRdb keeps only in-frame clonotypes and omits some of them. The sample includes fewer than 95,000 clones. Sequencing was done on a sample of PBMCs. Receptors were obtained from a woman aged 40 to 50 in good health and CMV-seropositive. The CDR3 runs from the conserved cysteine through the conserved F or W. D genes are given only for firm matches.

d_call	v_call	j_call	cdr3_nt	cdr3_aa
TRBD1	TRBV9	TRBJ1-3	TGTGCCAGCAGCTCTAGGGGACAGGGGGGAAACACCATATATTTT	CASSSRGQGGNTIYF
-	TRBV6-5	TRBJ1-1	TGTGCCAGCAGTACGGGTATGGGTGAAGCTTTCTTT	CASSTGMGEAFF
TRBD2	TRBV2	TRBJ2-6	TGTGCCAGCAGCCCCGGGGGGAGGGGTATCAGCTCTGGGGCCAACGTCCTGACTTTC	CASSPGGRGISSGANVLTF
TRBD2	TRBV5-1	TRBJ2-7	TGCGCCAGCAGCGTACCATTGAATCCGGGACTAGCGCACTACGAGCAGTACTTC	CASSVPLNPGLAHYEQYF
TRBD1	TRBV5-1	TRBJ1-1	TGCGCCAGCAGCATCGGACAGGGGGCGGCTGAAGCTTTCTTT	CASSIGQGAAEAFF
-	TRBV11-3	TRBJ1-2	TGTGCCAGCAGCTTACACAGGTACTACACCTTC	CASSLHRYYTF
-	TRBV27	TRBJ2-5	TGTGCCAGCAGTTTAGCGAGGGAAGAGACCCAGTACTTC	CASSLAREETQYF
TRBD2	TRBV5-1	TRBJ2-1	TGCGCCAGCAGCGCAACTAGCGGCTCCTACAATGAGCAGTTCTTC	CASSATSGSYNEQFF
-	TRBV11-1	TRBJ2-1	TGTGCCAGCAGCTTAGCCGCCGGGGTCTCCTACAATGAGCAGTTCTTC	CASSLAAGVSYNEQFF
-	TRBV28	TRBJ2-6	TGTGCCAGCAGTTTTAGTTTATCTGGGGCCAACGTCCTGACTTTC	CASSFSLSGANVLTF
TRBD1	TRBV7-9	TRBJ2-2	TGTGCCAGCACCAAGAGGACAGGGGGCAACACCGGGGAGCTGTTTTTT	CASTKRTGGNTGELFF
-	TRBV6-5	TRBJ2-7	TGTGCCAGCAGTTTAGGCGGGGGCGACTACGAGCAGTACTTC	CASSLGGGDYEQYF
-	TRBV5-1	TRBJ2-3	TGCGCCAGCAGCTTGGCCTACGGGGATACGCAGTATTTT	CASSLAYGDTQYF
-	TRBV6-4	TRBJ1-5	TGTGCCAGCAGTGAGGGGGCTGCTCAGCCCCAGCATTTT	CASSEGAAQPQHF
TRBD2	TRBV9	TRBJ2-1	TGTGCCAGCAGCGATACTCGGGGACTAGCGGGAAAATCCTACAATGAGCAGTTCTTC	CASSDTRGLAGKSYNEQFF
TRBD1	TRBV19	TRBJ2-4	TGTGCCAGTAGTGCGGGGACAGGGGTCCTGGCCAAAAACATTCAGTACTTC	CASSAGTGVLAKNIQYF
TRBD1	TRBV27	TRBJ2-1	TGTGCCACCACCGGACAGGATCTTAGGAATGAGCAGTTCTTC	CATTGQDLRNEQFF
-	TRBV11-2	TRBJ2-2	TGTGCCAGCAGCCGACCTCCGGGGGGGGAGCTGTTTTTT	CASSRPPGGELFF
-	TRBV9	TRBJ2-1	TGTGCCAGCAGCTTCAGCTCCTACAATGAGCAGTTCTTC	CASSFSSYNEQFF
-	TRBV4-1	TRBJ2-1	TGCGCCAGCAGCGTCCGGGACTCGGGGACCAATGAGCAGTTCTTC	CASSVRDSGTNEQFF
TRBD2	TRBV10-2	TRBJ2-1	TGCGCCAGCAGTGAGCGGACTAGCGGGACCCCCTACAATGAGCAGTTCTTC	CASSERTSGTPYNEQFF
TRBD1	TRBV12-5	TRBJ2-2	TGTGCTAGTGGCCTACGTCGACAGGGGACCGGGGAGCTGTTTTTT	CASGLRRQGTGELFF
-	TRBV12-5	TRBJ2-2	TGTGCTAGTCCCTTTTGGACTCTCCTCACCGGGGAGCTGTTTTTT	CASPFWTLLTGELFF
-	TRBV7-9	TRBJ2-7	TGTGCCAGCAGCCCAGGGAGGTTCTCCTACGAGCAGTACTTC	CASSPGRFSYEQYF
TRBD1	TRBV7-9	TRBJ2-4	TGTGCCAGCAGCTTTATCCCGGGACAGGTAGCCAAAAACATTCAGTACTTC	CASSFIPGQVAKNIQYF
-	TRBV6-5	TRBJ1-2	TGTGCCAGCGCCCCGGAAGGGGATGATGGCTACACCTTC	CASAPEGDDGYTF
-	TRBV19	TRBJ2-1	TGTGCCTGCGGAGGCTTGACCAATTCCTACAATGAGCAGTTCTTC	CACGGLTNSYNEQFF
-	TRBV6-4	TRBJ2-2	TGTGCCAGCAGTGACAGGGGTAACACCGGGGAGCTGTTTTTT	CASSDRGNTGELFF
-	TRBV20-1	TRBJ2-3	TGCAGTGCCTCAAACTCAGATACGCAGTATTTT	CSASNSDTQYF
-	TRBV19	TRBJ1-1	TGTGCCAGTAGACTCGACACTGAAGCTTTCTTT	CASRLDTEAFF
-	TRBV28	TRBJ2-3	TGTGCCAGCAGTTTATTAGAGTTCACCCGCACAGATACGCAGTATTTT	CASSLLEFTRTDTQYF
TRBD1	TRBV11-2	TRBJ1-2	TGTGCCAGCAGCGCGGAACCTCCAGGGGGCAGAGGCAGAGGCTACACCTTC	CASSAEPPGGRGRGYTF
-	TRBV7-2	TRBJ2-7	TGTGCCAGCAGCTTGACAGCCTACGAGCAGTACTTC	CASSLTAYEQYF
TRBD1	TRBV18	TRBJ1-5	TGTGCCAGCTCACCAGAGACAGGGGGAGTTGTTAGAAATAGCAATCAGCCCCAGCATTTT	CASSPETGGVVRNSNQPQHF
-	TRBV25-1	TRBJ2-2	TGTGCCACCGCACCTCCACCCACTAGCTCCGGGGAGCTGTTTTTT	CATAPPPTSSGELFF
-	TRBV6-1	TRBJ2-5	TGTGCCAGCAGTGGGGACAGCCCCCGGCAAAACGGGGGGACCCAGTACTTC	CASSGDSPRQNGGTQYF
TRBD1	TRBV10-3	TRBJ2-7	TGTGCCATCAGTGGACAGGGGGACGAGCAGTACTTC	CAISGQGDEQYF
TRBD2	TRBV7-2	TRBJ2-1	TGTGCCAGCAGCTTAAGTACTAGCGGGAGGAGAATAAGGTATGAGCAGTTCTTC	CASSLSTSGRRIRYEQFF
TRBD2	TRBV5-1	TRBJ2-7	TGCGCCAGCAGCTCCGGGACTAGCGGGATGAGGGAGCAGTACTTC	CASSSGTSGMREQYF
-	TRBV10-3	TRBJ1-1	TGTGCCATCAGTGAACTACAGGGGAACACTGAAGCTTTCTTT	CAISELQGNTEAFF
TRBD1	TRBV29-1	TRBJ1-1	TGCAGCGTTGAAGAGGGGACAGCGAACACTGAAGCTTTCTTT	CSVEEGTANTEAFF
TRBD2	TRBV4-2	TRBJ2-2	TGTGCCAGCAGCCAAGCGACTAGCTTTCCCGGGGAGCTGTTTTTT	CASSQATSFPGELFF
-	TRBV29-1	TRBJ2-7	TGCAGCGTTTGGGGGGGGCAGTATAAGGACGAGCAGTACTTC	CSVWGGQYKDEQYF
TRBD1	TRBV6-1	TRBJ1-5	TGTGCCAGCAGGGAAACAGGGGATAATCAGCCCCAGCATTTT	CASRETGDNQPQHF
-	TRBV2	TRBJ2-5	TGTGCCAGCAACGCTATCCGAAGTCGGGAGACCCAGTACTTC	CASNAIRSRETQYF
-	TRBV7-3	TRBJ2-3	TGTGCCAGCAGCCCAACGGGGGGCTCAGAAGATACGCAGTATTTT	CASSPTGGSEDTQYF
-	TRBV10-3	TRBJ1-4	TGTGCCATCAGTGAGCTCCCTGGAGGGCGGCATGAAAAACTGTTTTTT	CAISELPGGRHEKLFF
-	TRBV6-1	TRBJ1-6	TGTGCCAGCAGTGAAGCGCTAGGTTATAATTCACCCCTCCACTTT	CASSEALGYNSPLHF
-	TRBV6-5	TRBJ2-7	TGTGCCAGCCAGGATGGGCTAAGCTCCTACGAGCAGTACTTC	CASQDGLSSYEQYF
TRBD1	TRBV5-1	TRBJ1-2	TGCGCCAGCAGCCTAGAAGGACAGGGGCCCTCTAGGGGCTACACCTTC	CASSLEGQGPSRGYTF
TRBD2	TRBV6-5	TRBJ2-7	TGTGCCAGCGGTCCAGCGGGGGGGTTCGACGAGCAGTACTTC	CASGPAGGFDEQYF
TRBD1	TRBV7-9	TRBJ1-4	TGTACGGTAACCCCCAGGACAGGGAAAGAAAAACTGTTTTTT	CTVTPRTGKEKLFF
TRBD1	TRBV5-1	TRBJ2-7	TGCGCCAGCAGCTTGGAGGGACAGGGGCACGAGCAGTACTTC	CASSLEGQGHEQYF
-	TRBV11-3	TRBJ2-1	TGTGCCAGCAGCCCCTCGGGGGGCCACAATGAGCAGTTCTTC	CASSPSGGHNEQFF